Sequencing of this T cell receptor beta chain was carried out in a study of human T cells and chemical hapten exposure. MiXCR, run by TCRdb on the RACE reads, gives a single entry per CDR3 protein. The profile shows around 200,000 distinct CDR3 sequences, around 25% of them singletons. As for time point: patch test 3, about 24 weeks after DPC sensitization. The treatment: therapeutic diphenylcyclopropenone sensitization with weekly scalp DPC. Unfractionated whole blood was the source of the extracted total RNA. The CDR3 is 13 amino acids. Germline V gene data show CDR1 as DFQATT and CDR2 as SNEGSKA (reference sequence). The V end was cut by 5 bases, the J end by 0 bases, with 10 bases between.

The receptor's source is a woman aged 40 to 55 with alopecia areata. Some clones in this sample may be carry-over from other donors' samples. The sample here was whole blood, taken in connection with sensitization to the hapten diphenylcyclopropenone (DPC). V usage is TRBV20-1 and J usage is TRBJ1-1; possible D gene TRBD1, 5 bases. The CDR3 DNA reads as TGCAGTGCTTCGGGACTCCTGAACACTGAAGCTTTCTTT. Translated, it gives CSASGLLNTEAFF.